These 17 T cell receptor beta chains share one sample of origin, sequenced in a study of CD8+ T cells in alopecia areata (dated by TCRdb to the late 2010s). The method was the immunoSEQ multiplex PCR assay. RNA was extracted from all samples and reverse transcribed into cDNA as template for TCR sequencing. TCRdb re-hosts the immuneACCESS table, in-frame sequences only. Its copies lack some clones; in the studies checked, an unresolved V gene accounts for under half of them, and the cause for the rest is not known. Across this sample there are 95,000 to 150,000 clones, with about 51% seen only once. About 10% of the sample belongs to the ten largest clones. The sequenced sample was NKG2D-low CD8+ T cells sorted from blood. What this sample's cell subset or site label stands for: sorted CD8+ NKG2D-low blood T cells. Source of these receptors: a human donor with alopecia areata.

In its sample, this clone was seen a few times. The rearrangement links TRBV6-5 to TRBJ2-1; D may be TRBD2 (6 bases). CDR3 length equals 15 residues. V lost 2 bases, J lost 4 bases, and 12 bases lay in between. CDR1 and CDR2 from the germline V gene are MNHEY and SVGAGI. The CDR3 loop reads CASSYPGLDYNEQFF. The CDR3 DNA is TGTGCCAGCAGTTACCCGGGACTCGATTACAATGAGCAGTTCTTC.

This clone occurred a few times. The gene calls are TRBV29-1 and TRBJ2-3; D is possibly TRBD1 (5 bases). Germline lookup yields CDR1 SQVTM and CDR2 ANQGSEA. There are 13 residues in the CDR3. Deletions cut 6 bases from V and 6 bases from J, with 16 bases between. The CDR3 DNA sequence: TGCAGCGTCGGCCAGGGTGATCCGGATACGCAGTATTTT. Translated: CSVGQGDPDTQYF.

This clone showed up just a few times. The sample has other DNA sequences that encode this CDR3 too. The J gene is TRBJ2-6, the V gene TRBV4-3; weak D call: TRBD2 (5 bases). The germline V gene has CDR1 LGHNA and CDR2 YSLEER. The CDR3 is 16 residues long. The V end lost 0 bases, the J end lost 1 base, and 7 bases lay between the germline ends. The chain's CDR3 is CASSQDRGSGANVLTF. As DNA, the CDR3 is TGCGCCAGCAGCCAAGACCGGGGATCTGGGGCCAACGTCCTGACTTTC.

This chain connects TRBV28 to TRBJ2-2, with TRBD2 matching 10 bases. This CDR3 region has 15 residues. In germline, CDR1 is MDHEN, CDR2 SYDVKM. V gave up 3 bases and J gave up 5 bases; unmatched junction bases: 3. CDR3 loop: CASSFVAGGTGELFF. Written as DNA, the CDR3 is TGTGCCAGCAGTTTTGTAGCGGGGGGAACCGGGGAGCTGTTTTTT.

The rearrangement joins TRBV6-6 to TRBJ2-1; D is uncertain. The CDR3 consists of 10 residues. Trimming cost V 7 bases and J 7 bases, with 5 bases left between them. Germline assignment: CDR1 MNHNY and CDR2 SVGAGI (reference sequence). For the CDR3, the DNA is TGTGCCAGCATGGGGAATGAGCAGTTCTTC. Encoded protein: CASMGNEQFF.

The chain recombines TRBV29-1 with TRBJ2-7, with a possible D match to TRBD1 (6 bases). The V gene's germline CDR1 is SQVTM and CDR2 ANQGSEA. This CDR3 spans 13 amino acids. V dropped 6 bases and J dropped 3 bases, with 15 bases sitting between them. CDR3 sequence reads: CSVDTEDSYEQYF. CDR3 DNA: TGCAGCGTAGATACAGAGGACAGCTACGAGCAGTACTTC.

There are many counts of this clone. An end of the junction differs from the germline gene, which may be a read error. The chain carries TRBV15 and TRBJ1-5; 9 bases are a match to TRBD1. Germline-derived CDR1 and CDR2 are LNHNV and YYDKDF (reference sequence). The CDR3 spans 15 residues. The CDR3 protein is CATSGEQGASQPQHF. In DNA form, the CDR3 reads TGTGCCACCAGCGGAGAACAGGGGGCCAGTCAGCCCCAGCATTTT.

This clone was found a few times. The rearrangement uses TRBV29-1 and TRBJ2-3, with D hard to call. The CDR3 has 14 amino acids. V was cut by 8 bases and J by 4 bases, with 19 bases left in between. The germline CDR1 and CDR2 sequences are SQVTM and ANQGSEA. The CDR3 DNA reads TGCAGCACCCTCGTCTCAACCCTCGCAGATACGCAGTATTTT. Protein product: CSTLVSTLADTQYF.

J is TRBJ1-2 and V is TRBV5-1, with unresolved D. Germline V gene lookup returns CDR1 SGHRS and CDR2 YFSETQ. Trimming cost V 0 bases and J 3 bases, with 12 bases left between them. The CDR3 is 15 amino acids. CDR3 amino acids: CASSLGGDGYYGYTF. The CDR3 coding sequence is TGCGCCAGCAGCTTGGGGGGAGACGGATACTATGGCTACACCTTC. The complete variable domain, with remaining parts taken from reference TRBV5-1 and TRBJ1-2, reads KAGVTQTPRYLIKTRGQQVTLSCSPISGHRSVSWYQQTPGQGLQFLFEYFSETQRNKGNFPGRFSGRQFSNSRSEMNVSTLELGDSALYLCASSLGGDGYYGYTFGSGTRLTVV.

The J gene is TRBJ2-3, the V gene TRBV27, with no clear D. CDR1 is MNHEY, CDR2 SMNVEV, per germline (reference sequence). This CDR3 contains 13 residues. Trimming cost V 2 bases and J 5 bases, with 8 bases left between them. CDR3: CASSLPQGDTQYF. The CDR3 coding sequence is TGTGCCAGCAGTTTACCCCAAGGAGATACGCAGTATTTT.

The J gene is TRBJ2-5, the V gene TRBV27; D is ambiguous. The CDR3 has 13 amino acids. Germline V lookup: CDR1 MNHEY, CDR2 SMNVEV (reference sequence). Trimming took off 5 bases at V and 2 bases at J, with 9 bases between the two ends. The CDR3 DNA sequence: TGTGCCAGCAGTGAGCAGAATCAAGAGACCCAGTACTTC. It is translated as CASSEQNQETQYF.

CDR3 nucleotides: TGTGCCAGCAGCTTAGGGTCCCACCAGGAAGCTTTCTTT. It codes for CASSLGSHQEAFF. The V and J genes are TRBV7-8 and TRBJ1-1, with D uncertain. Germline V gives CDR1 SGHVS, CDR2 FQNEAQ. The CDR3 sequence is 13 residues long. Deletions cut 1 base from V and 8 bases from J, with 11 bases between.

V and J are TRBV7-9 and TRBJ2-1, with D perhaps matching TRBD2 (6 bases). The CDR3 contains 15 residues. Per the germline V gene, CDR1 is SEHNR and CDR2 is FQNEAQ (reference sequence). V lost 3 bases and J lost 3, with 12 bases in between. This chain's CDR3 is CASSLGSGYYNEQFF. For the CDR3, the DNA is TGTGCCAGCAGCTTGGGCAGCGGGTACTACAATGAGCAGTTCTTC.

This chain connects TRBV6-5 to TRBJ2-5, with 8 nucleotides matching TRBD1. Germline CDR1 MNHEY, CDR2 SVGAGI. V lost 8 bases to trimming and J lost 5 bases; unmatched junction nucleotides: 10. The CDR3 covers 14 residues. Written as DNA, the CDR3 is TGTGCCAGCGCGGGGACAGGAAGCGACGAGACCCAGTACTTC. Translated: CASAGTGSDETQYF.

The J gene is TRBJ2-2, the V gene TRBV6-5; weak D call: TRBD1 (6 bases). Trimming cost V 4 bases and J 9 bases, with 15 bases left between them. Germline CDR1 is MNHEY and CDR2 is SVGAGI. This CDR3 region has 14 residues. The CDR3: CASSFARTARELFF. As DNA, the CDR3 is TGTGCCAGCAGTTTTGCTCGGACAGCCCGGGAGCTGTTTTTT.

The gene calls are TRBV7-9 and TRBJ2-1, with D unresolved. Germline CDR1 reads SEHNR; CDR2 reads FQNEAQ (reference sequence). Deletions cut 2 bases from V and 5 bases from J, with 13 bases between. The length of the CDR3 is 15 residues. CDR3 residues: CASSLMSPRNNEQFF. In DNA, the CDR3 is TGTGCCAGCAGCTTAATGTCCCCCAGAAACAATGAGCAGTTCTTC.

CDR3 sequence: CASSLVRDDSPLHF. In DNA, the CDR3 is TGTGCCAGCAGTCTTGTTAGGGATGATTCACCCCTCCACTTT. The chain is built from TRBV27 and TRBJ1-6; no firm D call. V lost 5 bases, J lost 8 bases, and 13 bases lay in between. Germline V gene data show CDR1 as MNHEY and CDR2 as SMNVEV (reference sequence). The length of the CDR3 is 14 residues.